This T cell receptor beta chain was identified in a study of low-dose radiotherapy and immunotherapy resistance in tumors. Study background: Intravenous ipilimumab 1 mg/kg every six weeks was given with nivolumab 240 mg every two weeks.

J gave up 6 bases and V 4 bases, and 14 bases lay outside the gene matches. The CDR3 is 16 residues long. In germline, CDR1 is SGHNT, CDR2 YYREEE (reference sequence). Noted time point: after trial treatment. Treatment: LDRT plus nivolumab, ipilimumab, low-dose cyclophosphamide and aspirin (RACIN trial). TRAV- and TRBV-specific primers were used for first-strand cDNA, which covered alpha and beta chains. Amplification of TCRs used a constant-region primer and V-primer adapter for 15 to 25 PCR cycles. Using its own MiXCR run on the reads, TCRdb lists one record per CDR3 protein. This sample carries almost 45,000 distinct CDR3 sequences, less than 30% of them seen once, and the ten largest clones take roughly a tenth. The table lists this clonotype with many counts.

Sample: PBMCs, taken after low-dose radiotherapy plus immunotherapy. This chain joins TRBV5-4 and TRBJ2-7; 9 bases match TRBD2. This sequence originates from a male donor with prostate cancer. The CDR3 coding sequence is TGTGCCAGCAGCCCCGAGGGCGGGAGGGCTAGGGTCGAGCAGTACTTC. This gives the protein CASSPEGGRARVEQYF.